This T cell receptor (beta chain) was documented in a study of T cell repertoires in cytomegalovirus infection. Using its own MiXCR run on the reads, TCRdb lists one record per CDR3 protein. This table has roughly 320,000 distinct CDR3 sequences, 9.6% appearing once. This clonotype appeared many times. Per the germline V gene, CDR1 is MNHNS and CDR2 is SASEGT. This CDR3 is 13 amino acids long. V shed 3 bases and J shed 0 bases, with 5 bases lying between them. The V call is TRBV6-1, the J call TRBJ1-2; no clear D. The sequenced sample was PBMCs. The receptor's source is a human donor in good health (CMV status not recorded). Some clones in this sample may be carry-over from other donors' samples. Written as DNA, the CDR3 is TGTGCCAGCAGTGACAACGCTAACTATGGCTACACCTTC. Translated: CASSDNANYGYTF.